The 9 T cell receptor beta chains below were found in one sample sequenced in a study of technical replicates of blood from a handful of donors. The protocol was immunoSEQ multiplex PCR, while the TCRdb copy is restricted to in-frame clones and leaves out a portion. The sample has about 70,000 clones; 95% to 97% are singletons. The sequenced sample consisted of T cells isolated from PBMCs. The receptors stem from a human donor in good health.

The sample holds one count of this clone. The chain is built from TRBV29-1 and TRBJ2-7, with D maybe TRBD2 (5 bases). Trimming stripped 4 bases from V and 5 bases from J, with 15 bases between. The CDR3 spans 13 residues. The germline V gene encodes CDR1 SQVTM and CDR2 ANQGSEA. The DNA for the CDR3 is TGCAGCGTTGTTGAGAGGGATGGCGACGAGCAGTACTTC. Translating gives CSVVERDGDEQYF.

The genes are TRBV6-5 and TRBJ2-1; 8 nucleotides match TRBD2. Germline lookup yields CDR1 MNHEY and CDR2 SVGAGI. The CDR3 spans 12 residues. With V trimmed by 5 bases and J by 9 bases, 3 bases remained unmatched. The CDR3 region is CASSAGGGEQFF. The CDR3 nucleotides read TGTGCCAGCAGTGCGGGGGGAGGTGAGCAGTTCTTC.

CDR3 sequence reads: CATSRGSQGPYNEQFF. Written as DNA, the CDR3 is TGTGCCACCAGCAGAGGGTCACAGGGACCCTACAATGAGCAGTTCTTC. This chain connects TRBV15 to TRBJ2-1; D may be TRBD1 (6 bases). Trimming stripped 1 base from V and 2 bases from J, with 12 bases between. Per the germline V gene, CDR1 is LNHNV and CDR2 is YYDKDF (reference sequence). This CDR3 spans 16 amino acids.

This chain uses TRBV10-1 with TRBJ2-1, with 8 bases lining up with TRBD1. This CDR3 is built from 16 residues. CDR1 and CDR2 (germline): WNHNN, SYGVQD (reference sequence). V lost 8 bases to trimming and J lost 4 bases; unmatched junction nucleotides: 13. CDR3 loop: CASAEAVTGVYNEQFF. As DNA, the CDR3 is TGCGCCAGCGCGGAGGCCGTGACAGGGGTTTACAATGAGCAGTTCTTC.

This rearrangement joins TRBV6-4 to TRBJ2-3; weak D call: TRBD1 (5 bases). This CDR3 is built from 12 residues. Germline V gene data show CDR1 as MRHNA and CDR2 as SNTAGT. Trimming took off 5 bases at V and 5 bases at J, with 8 bases between the two ends. Here the CDR3 DNA reads TGTGCCAGCAGTCAAAGGGGAGATACGCAGTATTTT. Its translation is CASSQRGDTQYF.

The genes are TRBV5-6 and TRBJ2-7; 9 bases align to TRBD2. The CDR3 runs 14 residues. The junction had 1 base not matched to a gene; V was cut back by 1 base and J by 2 bases. Germline-derived CDR1 and CDR2 are SGHDT and YYEEEE. In nucleotides, the CDR3 is TGTGCCAGCAGCTTGCTAGCGGGAACCTACGAGCAGTACTTC. Translating it yields CASSLLAGTYEQYF.

CDR3 bases: TGTGCCAGCAGCTTCGCCATATGGGGGCGGGGGGCCACAGATACGCAGTATTTT. It translates to CASSFAIWGRGATDTQYF. The chain combines TRBV11-2 with TRBJ2-3, with 8 bases matching TRBD2. Germline-derived CDR1 and CDR2 are SGHAT and FQNNGV. V lost 3 bases, J lost 2 bases, and 13 bases stayed unmatched. This CDR3 region has 18 residues.

This chain connects TRBV6-4 to TRBJ2-1; possible D gene TRBD1, 5 bases. The V end was cut by 6 bases, the J end by 2 bases, with 11 bases between. The germline V gene has CDR1 MRHNA and CDR2 SNTAGT. The CDR3 spans 14 residues. This CDR3 reads CASRGRTPYNEQFF. The CDR3 DNA follows: TGTGCCAGCAGAGGCCGGACACCCTACAATGAGCAGTTCTTC.

V and J are TRBV4-1 and TRBJ1-1; D gene unclear. CDR1 MGHRA and CDR2 YSYEKL come from the germline V gene. The CDR3 consists of 14 residues. Trimming pared 4 bases from V and 7 bases from J, leaving 16 bases between. The CDR3 here is CASSLPVGGGEAFF. The CDR3 DNA reads TGCGCCAGCAGCCTCCCGGTCGGCGGAGGTGAAGCTTTCTTT.